The clone carrying this TCR beta chain occurred a few times. No antigen is known for it. This record belongs to a study of beta chain features in type 1 diabetes. In the study overall: Researchers looked at over 100,000,000 sorted cells across all samples. Study-level findings and limits: Moderately but significantly shorter TCRB CDR3s were found in Type 1 diabetes patients in all four CD4+ subsets. In comparison with healthy donors, patients had naive, central memory and Treg TCRB repertoires that appeared more similar.

Expressed TCRB transcripts were sequenced, since all the RNA that had been isolated was reverse transcribed. Libraries were prepared by immunoSEQ multiplex PCR; TCRdb keeps only in-frame clonotypes and omits some of them. Of about 740,000 clones listed, around 15% are singletons. Averaging about 116 mL, one heparinised blood draw was given by each donor. This clonotype originated in a young man with type 1 diabetes. The material sequenced was naive CD4+ T cells from blood.

DNA for the CDR3: TGCGCCAGCAGCCAGAGGGCCGGGACAGGGCCCAATCAGCCCCAGCATTTT. It specifies CASSQRAGTGPNQPQHF. J is TRBJ1-5 and V is TRBV4-1; 9 nucleotides agree with TRBD1. Trimming removed 3 bases from V and 3 bases from J; junction bases left unmatched: 9. From germline, CDR1 is MGHRA and CDR2 YSYEKL. The CDR3 covers 17 residues.